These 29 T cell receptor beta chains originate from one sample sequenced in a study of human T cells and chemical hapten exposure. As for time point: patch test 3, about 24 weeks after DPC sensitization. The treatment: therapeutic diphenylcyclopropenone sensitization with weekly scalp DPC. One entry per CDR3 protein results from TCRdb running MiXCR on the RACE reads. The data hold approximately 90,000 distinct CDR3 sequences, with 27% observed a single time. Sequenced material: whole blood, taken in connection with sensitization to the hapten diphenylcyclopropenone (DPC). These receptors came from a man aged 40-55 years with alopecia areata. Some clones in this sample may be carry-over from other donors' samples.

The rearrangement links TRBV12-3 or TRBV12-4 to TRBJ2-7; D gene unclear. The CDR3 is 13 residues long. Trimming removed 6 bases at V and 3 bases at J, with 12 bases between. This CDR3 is CASSKDRNYEQYF. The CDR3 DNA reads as TGTGCCAGCAGCAAAGACCGGAACTACGAGCAGTACTTC.

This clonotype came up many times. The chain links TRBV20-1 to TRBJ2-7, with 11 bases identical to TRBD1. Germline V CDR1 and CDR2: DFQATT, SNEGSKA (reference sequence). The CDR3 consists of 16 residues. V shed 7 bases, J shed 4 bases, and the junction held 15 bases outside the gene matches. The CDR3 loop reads CSVPPLTGTGGYEQYF. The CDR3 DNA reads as TGCAGTGTTCCACCCCTAACCGGGACAGGGGGATACGAGCAGTACTTC.

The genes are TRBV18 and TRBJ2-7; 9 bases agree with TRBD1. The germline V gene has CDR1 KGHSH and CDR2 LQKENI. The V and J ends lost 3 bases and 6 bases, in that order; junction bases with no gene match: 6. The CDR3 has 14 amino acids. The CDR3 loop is CASSPGQGFGEQYF. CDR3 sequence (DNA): TGTGCCAGCTCACCGGGACAGGGATTCGGCGAGCAGTACTTC.

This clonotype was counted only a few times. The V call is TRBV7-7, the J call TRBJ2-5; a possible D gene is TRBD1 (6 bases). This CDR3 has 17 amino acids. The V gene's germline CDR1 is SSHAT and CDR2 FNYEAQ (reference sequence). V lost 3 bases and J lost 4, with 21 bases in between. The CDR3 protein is CASSFRPHQGSRETQYF. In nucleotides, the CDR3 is TGTGCCAGCAGCTTCCGACCCCACCAGGGGTCCAGAGAGACCCAGTACTTC.

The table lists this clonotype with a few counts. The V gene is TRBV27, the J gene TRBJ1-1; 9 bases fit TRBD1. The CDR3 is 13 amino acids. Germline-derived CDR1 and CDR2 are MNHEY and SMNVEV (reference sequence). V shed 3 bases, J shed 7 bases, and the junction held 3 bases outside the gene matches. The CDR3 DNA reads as TGTGCCAGCAGTTTTCGACAGGGGGGTGAAGCTTTCTTT. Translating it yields CASSFRQGGEAFF.

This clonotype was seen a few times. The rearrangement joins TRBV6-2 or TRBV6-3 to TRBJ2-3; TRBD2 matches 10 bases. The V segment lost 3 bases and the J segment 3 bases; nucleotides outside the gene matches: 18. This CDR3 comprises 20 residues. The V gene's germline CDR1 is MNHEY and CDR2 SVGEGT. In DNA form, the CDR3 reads TGTGCCAGCAGTTATCCTCTTACTAGCGGGATACGTTCGGTGACAGATACGCAGTATTTT. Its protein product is CASSYPLTSGIRSVTDTQYF.

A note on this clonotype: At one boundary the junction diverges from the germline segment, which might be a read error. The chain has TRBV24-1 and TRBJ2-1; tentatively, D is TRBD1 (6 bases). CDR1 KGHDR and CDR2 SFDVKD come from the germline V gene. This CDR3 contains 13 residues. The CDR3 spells CATRPGHINQQFF. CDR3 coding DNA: TGTGCCACCAGACCGGGACATATCAATCAGCAGTTCTTC.

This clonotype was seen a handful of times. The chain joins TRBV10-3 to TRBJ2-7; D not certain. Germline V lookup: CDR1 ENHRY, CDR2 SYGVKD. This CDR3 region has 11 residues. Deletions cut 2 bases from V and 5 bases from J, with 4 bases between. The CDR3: CAISERNEQYF. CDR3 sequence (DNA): TGTGCCATCAGTGAGAGGAACGAGCAGTACTTC.

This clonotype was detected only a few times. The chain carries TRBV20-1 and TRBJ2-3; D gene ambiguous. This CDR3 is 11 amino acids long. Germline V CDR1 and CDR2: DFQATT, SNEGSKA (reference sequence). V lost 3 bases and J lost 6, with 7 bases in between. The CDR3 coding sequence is TGCAGTGCTAGGTTCCCGGATACGCAGTATTTT. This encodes CSARFPDTQYF.

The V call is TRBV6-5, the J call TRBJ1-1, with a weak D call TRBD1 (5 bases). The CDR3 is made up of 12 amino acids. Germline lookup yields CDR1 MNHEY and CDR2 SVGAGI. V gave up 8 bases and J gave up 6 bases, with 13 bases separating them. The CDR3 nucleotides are TGTGCCAGCGGGCAGGGATATTCTGAAGCTTTCTTT. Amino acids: CASGQGYSEAFF.

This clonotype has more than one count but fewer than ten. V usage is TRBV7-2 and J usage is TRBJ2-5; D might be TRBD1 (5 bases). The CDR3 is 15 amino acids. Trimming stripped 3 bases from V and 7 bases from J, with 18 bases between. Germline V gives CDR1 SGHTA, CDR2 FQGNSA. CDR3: CASSFPQGTMVTQYF. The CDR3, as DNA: TGTGCCAGCAGCTTCCCGCAGGGTACGATGGTGACCCAGTACTTC.

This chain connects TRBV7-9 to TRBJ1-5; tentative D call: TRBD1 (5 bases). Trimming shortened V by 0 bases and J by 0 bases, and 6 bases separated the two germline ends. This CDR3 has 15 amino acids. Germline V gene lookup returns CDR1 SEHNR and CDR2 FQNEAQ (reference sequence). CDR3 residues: CASSLAGVSNQPQHF. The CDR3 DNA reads TGTGCCAGCAGCTTAGCAGGGGTTAGCAATCAGCCCCAGCATTTT.

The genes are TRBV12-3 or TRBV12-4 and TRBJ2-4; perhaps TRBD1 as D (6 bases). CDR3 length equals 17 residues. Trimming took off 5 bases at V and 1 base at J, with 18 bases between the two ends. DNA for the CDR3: TGTGCCAGCAGTCCTAGGGGGTGGGAGAGGGCCAAAAACATTCAGTACTTC. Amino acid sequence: CASSPRGWERAKNIQYF.

The CDR3 is CAISGGTASPSEQYF. DNA for the CDR3: TGTGCCATCAGTGGGGGGACAGCAAGCCCTAGCGAGCAGTACTTC. The genes are TRBV10-3 and TRBJ2-7, with 7 bases fitting TRBD1. From germline, CDR1 is ENHRY and CDR2 SYGVKD. J was trimmed by 6 bases and V by 4 bases; bases with no gene match: 12. This CDR3 region has 15 residues.

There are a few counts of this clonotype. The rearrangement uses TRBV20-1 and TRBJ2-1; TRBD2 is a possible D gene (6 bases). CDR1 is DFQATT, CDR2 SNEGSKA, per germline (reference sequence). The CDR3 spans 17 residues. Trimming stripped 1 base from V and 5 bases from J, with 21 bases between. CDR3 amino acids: CSARGLIFAGPNNEQFF. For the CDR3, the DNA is TGCAGTGCTAGAGGCCTAATTTTTGCGGGACCCAACAATGAGCAGTTCTTC.

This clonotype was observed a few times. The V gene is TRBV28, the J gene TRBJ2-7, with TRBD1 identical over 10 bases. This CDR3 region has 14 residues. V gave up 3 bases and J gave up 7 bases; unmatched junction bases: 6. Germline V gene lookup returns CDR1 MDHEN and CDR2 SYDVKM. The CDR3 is CASSFGTGVDEQYF. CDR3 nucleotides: TGTGCCAGCAGTTTTGGGACAGGGGTTGATGAGCAGTACTTC.

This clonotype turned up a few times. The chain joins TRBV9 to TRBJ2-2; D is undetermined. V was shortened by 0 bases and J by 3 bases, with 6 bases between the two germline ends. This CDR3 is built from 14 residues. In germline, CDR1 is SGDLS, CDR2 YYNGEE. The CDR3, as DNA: TGTGCCAGCAGCGTAGTTTGGGACACCGGGGAGCTGTTTTTT. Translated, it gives CASSVVWDTGELFF.

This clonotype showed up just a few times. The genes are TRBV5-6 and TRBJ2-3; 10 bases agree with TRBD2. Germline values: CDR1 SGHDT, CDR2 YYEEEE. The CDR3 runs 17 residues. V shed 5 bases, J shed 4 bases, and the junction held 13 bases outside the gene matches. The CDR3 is CASRRRRAGGTADTQYF. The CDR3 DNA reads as TGTGCCAGCAGGCGGAGGCGAGCGGGAGGGACAGCAGATACGCAGTATTTT.

CDR3 in amino acids: CASNDVTDYGYTF. The CDR3 DNA reads TGTGCCAGCAACGACGTGACAGACTATGGCTACACCTTC. The chain has TRBV25-1 and TRBJ1-2, with D tentatively TRBD1 (5 bases). The ends were cut back, 7 bases at V and 3 bases at J, with 12 bases in the middle. Germline assignment: CDR1 MGHDK and CDR2 SYGVNS. This CDR3 is built from 13 residues.

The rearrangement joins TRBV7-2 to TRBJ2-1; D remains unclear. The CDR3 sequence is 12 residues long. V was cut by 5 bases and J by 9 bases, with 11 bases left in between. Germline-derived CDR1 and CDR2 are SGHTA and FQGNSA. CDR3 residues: CASSPDVGEQFF. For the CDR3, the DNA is TGTGCCAGCAGCCCAGACGTGGGTGAGCAGTTCTTC.

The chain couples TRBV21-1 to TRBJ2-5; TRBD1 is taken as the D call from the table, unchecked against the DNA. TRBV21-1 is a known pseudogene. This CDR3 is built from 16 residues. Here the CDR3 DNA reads TGTGCCAGCAGCAAGGTATTCGACAGGGGAGGTGAGACCCAGTACTTC. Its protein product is CASSKVFDRGGETQYF.

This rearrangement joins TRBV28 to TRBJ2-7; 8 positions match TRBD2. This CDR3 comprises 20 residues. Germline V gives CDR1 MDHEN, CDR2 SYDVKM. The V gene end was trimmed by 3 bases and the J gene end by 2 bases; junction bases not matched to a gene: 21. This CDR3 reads CASSLVPGSSGSTRTYEQYF. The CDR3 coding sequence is TGTGCCAGCAGTTTGGTACCCGGCTCGAGCGGGAGCACAAGAACCTACGAGCAGTACTTC.

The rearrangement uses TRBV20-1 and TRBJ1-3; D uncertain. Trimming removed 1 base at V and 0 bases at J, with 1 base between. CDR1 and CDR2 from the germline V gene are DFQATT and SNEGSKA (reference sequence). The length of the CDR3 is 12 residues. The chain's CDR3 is CSARVSGNTIYF. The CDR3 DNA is TGCAGTGCTAGAGTCTCTGGAAACACCATATATTTT.

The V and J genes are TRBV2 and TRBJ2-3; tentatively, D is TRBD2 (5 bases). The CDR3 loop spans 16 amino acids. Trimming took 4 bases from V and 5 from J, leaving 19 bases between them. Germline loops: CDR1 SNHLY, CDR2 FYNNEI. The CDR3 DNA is TGTGCCAGCAGTGCTTTTCTAGCACGAGAGAGAGATACGCAGTATTTT. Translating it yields CASSAFLARERDTQYF.

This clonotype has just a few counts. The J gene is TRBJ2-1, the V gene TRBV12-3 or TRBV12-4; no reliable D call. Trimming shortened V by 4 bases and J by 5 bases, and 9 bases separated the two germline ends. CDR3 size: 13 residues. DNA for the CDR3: TGTGCCAGCAGTTCTACAGAAAACAATGAGCAGTTCTTC. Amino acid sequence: CASSSTENNEQFF.

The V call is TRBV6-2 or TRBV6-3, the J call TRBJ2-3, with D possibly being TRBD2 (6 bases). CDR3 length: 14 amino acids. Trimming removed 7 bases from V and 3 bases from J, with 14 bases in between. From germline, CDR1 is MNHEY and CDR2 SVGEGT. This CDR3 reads CASIPRGDTDTQYF. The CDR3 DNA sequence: TGTGCCAGCATCCCGCGGGGAGATACAGATACGCAGTATTTT.

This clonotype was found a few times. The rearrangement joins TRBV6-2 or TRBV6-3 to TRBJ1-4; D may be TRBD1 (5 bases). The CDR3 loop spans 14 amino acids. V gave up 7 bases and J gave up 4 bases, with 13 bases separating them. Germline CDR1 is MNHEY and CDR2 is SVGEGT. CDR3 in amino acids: CASTEGRNNEKLFF. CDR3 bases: TGTGCCAGCACCGAGGGGCGGAATAATGAAAAACTGTTTTTT.

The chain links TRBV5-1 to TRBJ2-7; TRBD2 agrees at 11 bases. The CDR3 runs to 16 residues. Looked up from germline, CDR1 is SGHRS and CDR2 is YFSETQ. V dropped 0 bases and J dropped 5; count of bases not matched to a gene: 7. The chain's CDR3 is CASSLGGGLAANEQYF. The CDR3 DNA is TGCGCCAGCAGCTTGGGGGGGGGACTAGCGGCTAACGAGCAGTACTTC. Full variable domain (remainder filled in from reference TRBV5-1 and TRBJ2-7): KAGVTQTPRYLIKTRGQQVTLSCSPISGHRSVSWYQQTPGQGLQFLFEYFSETQRNKGNFPGRFSGRQFSNSRSEMNVSTLELGDSALYLCASSLGGGLAANEQYFGPGTRLTVT.

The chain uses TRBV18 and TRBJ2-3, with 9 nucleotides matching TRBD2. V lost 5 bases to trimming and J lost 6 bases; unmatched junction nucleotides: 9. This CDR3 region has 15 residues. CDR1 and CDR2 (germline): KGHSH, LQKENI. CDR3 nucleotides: TGTGCCAGCTCAGCTGGCGGGAGGGCCTCGGATACGCAGTATTTT. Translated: CASSAGGRASDTQYF. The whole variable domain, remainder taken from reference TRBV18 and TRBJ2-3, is NAGVMQNPRHLVRRRGQEARLRCSPMKGHSHVYWYRQLPEEGLKFMVYLQKENIIDESGMPKERFSAEFPKEGPSILRIQQVVRGDSAAYFCASSAGGRASDTQYFGPGTRLTVL.